This TCR beta chain comes out of a study of blood T cell repertoires in COVID-19. Study information: Spain, Italy and the United States supplied samples that represented acute and convalescent COVID-19.

The assay was immunoSEQ multiplex PCR, and TCRdb's table has in-frame clones only and misses some. The sample holds 200,000 to 300,000 clones, roughly 76% seen once. The receptor was isolated from a woman of 80 years or more with COVID-19, enrolled during active disease. Sequenced input: peripheral blood.

CDR3 region: CASSPKDSGFYEQYF. CDR3 bases: TGTGCCAGTAGTCCCAAAGACAGTGGCTTCTACGAGCAGTACTTC. This chain links TRBV19 with TRBJ2-7; D is possibly TRBD1 (5 bases). Germline lookup yields CDR1 LNHDA and CDR2 SQIVND (reference sequence). V was trimmed by 5 bases and J by 3 bases, leaving 17 bases between them. The CDR3 length is 15 residues. Looking up the rest from reference TRBV19 and TRBJ2-7 gives the full variable domain: DGGITQSPKYLFRKEGQNVTLSCEQNLNHDAMYWYRQDPGQGLRLIYYSQIVNDFQKGDIAEGYSVSREKKESFPLTVTSAQKNPTAFYLCASSPKDSGFYEQYFGPGTRLTVT.